The 11 T cell receptor beta chains given below trace back to one sample, sequenced in a study of T cells after yellow fever vaccination. TCRdb re-called the 5' RACE reads with MiXCR, one entry per CDR3 protein. This sample has 250,000 to 350,000 distinct CDR3 sequences, with around 7% found just once. Here the sequenced sample was PBMCs, taken approximately 47 days after the first yellow fever vaccination. The receptors stem from a man aged 18-30 years who received the YFV17D yellow fever vaccine.

This clonotype was counted many times. This chain connects TRBV12-3 or TRBV12-4 to TRBJ2-3, with 9 nucleotides matching TRBD1. This CDR3 is 14 amino acids long. The ends lost 6 bases at V and 3 bases at J; junction bases unmatched: 4. The CDR3 bases are TGTGCCAGCAGACGGACAGGGGAGACAGATACGCAGTATTTT. Translated, it gives CASRRTGETDTQYF.

This clonotype was counted between two and nine times. Its ends do not fully match the called genes, so a read error is possible. The chain uses TRBV6-1 and TRBJ1-1; D unresolved. CDR3 length equals 14 residues. CDR1 is MNHNS and CDR2 is SASEGT in the germline V gene. This CDR3 is CASRQTLANTEVFF. The CDR3 nucleotides read TGTGCCAGCAGACAGACTTTGGCTAACACTGAAGTTTTCTTT.

This clonotype occurred many times. CDR3 residues: CASSREGPSNYGYTF. CDR3 nucleotides: TGTGCCAGCAGCCGCGAGGGACCGAGTAACTATGGCTACACCTTC. The rearrangement links TRBV7-2 to TRBJ1-2, with D possibly matching TRBD1 (5 bases). Germline loops: CDR1 SGHTA, CDR2 FQGNSA. V lost 5 bases and J 1 base, leaving 14 bases between the germline ends. The CDR3 totals 15 residues.

V usage is TRBV5-8 and J usage is TRBJ2-7; maybe TRBD2 (7 bases). The CDR3 is made up of 9 amino acids. CDR1 is SGHTS, CDR2 YDEGEE, per germline. The CDR3 loop reads CASSLGGHV. The CDR3 coding sequence is TGTGCCAGCAGCCTCGGGGGGCACGTC.

The V gene is TRBV19, the J gene TRBJ1-5; D gene ambiguous. V was clipped by 3 bases and J by 1 base, with 7 bases between them. The CDR3 sequence is 14 residues long. From germline, CDR1 is LNHDA and CDR2 SQIVND (reference sequence). In DNA form, the CDR3 reads TGTGCCAGTAGTATCTACTCCAGCAATCAGCCCCAGCATTTT. This gives the protein CASSIYSSNQPQHF.

DNA of the CDR3: TGTGCCAGCAGCCACGGACTAGCGGGAACAGAGACCCAGTACTTC. Protein sequence: CASSHGLAGTETQYF. The chain combines TRBV14 with TRBJ2-5, with 12 bases lining up with TRBD2. The CDR3 sequence is 15 residues long. CDR1 is SGHDN, CDR2 FVKESK, per germline. V lost 3 bases and J lost 4; bases outside the gene matches: 3.

The chain carries TRBV4-3 and TRBJ1-2, with TRBD1 identical over 9 bases. In germline, CDR1 is LGHNA, CDR2 YSLEER. The length of the CDR3 is 14 residues. With 3 bases clipped from V and 3 bases from J, the junction kept 2 bases outside the gene matches. The CDR3 sequence is CASSQDRGYYGYTF. CDR3 nucleotide sequence: TGCGCCAGCAGCCAGGACAGGGGTTACTATGGCTACACCTTC.

The sample holds many counts of this clonotype. The chain is built from TRBV7-2 and TRBJ2-1, with 8 positions matching TRBD2. Germline values: CDR1 SGHTA, CDR2 FQGNSA. Losses at the gene ends were 1 base for V and 10 bases for J; bases not matched to a gene: 3. This CDR3 comprises 13 residues. The CDR3 nucleotides are TGTGCCAGCAGCTTAGTGGTAGCGGGGGAGCAGTTCTTC. It encodes CASSLVVAGEQFF.

This clonotype came up a few times. The chain has TRBV7-6 and TRBJ1-2; a possible D gene is TRBD1 (6 bases). V was cut by 0 bases and J by 3 bases, with 14 bases left in between. CDR3 length equals 16 residues. From germline, CDR1 is SGHVS and CDR2 FNYEAQ. Here the CDR3 DNA reads TGTGCCAGCAGCTTAGCCCCCAAACAGGGTGACTATGGCTACACCTTC. It is translated as CASSLAPKQGDYGYTF.

The chain carries TRBV11-2 and TRBJ2-3; TRBD1 aligns across 7 bases. The CDR3 runs to 15 residues. The germline V gene encodes CDR1 SGHAT and CDR2 FQNNGV. The junction had 5 bases not matched to a gene; V was cut back by 3 bases and J by 2 bases. CDR3 sequence reads: CASSFGTVNTDTQYF. DNA for the CDR3: TGTGCCAGCAGCTTCGGGACAGTTAACACAGATACGCAGTATTTT.

V usage is TRBV12-3 or TRBV12-4 and J usage is TRBJ2-2, with a weak D call TRBD1 (5 bases). V lost 8 bases to trimming and J lost 2 bases, with 12 bases between them. The CDR3 spans 14 residues. The CDR3 bases are TGTGCCAGCGCCAGGGTAGGAAACACCGGGGAGCTGTTTTTT. Translated: CASARVGNTGELFF.